Given below is one TCR beta chain in context. What it recognizes is unknown. At one of its ends the junction is not consistent with the germline gene, which may arise from a read error. The sample belongs to a study of PD-1 blockade in mismatch repair-deficient tumors. Across the whole study: Enrolled about 2013-2017, patients had progressing, pretreated mismatch repair-deficient cancers of around 12 types.

Assay: immunoSEQ multiplex PCR; the TCRdb copy retains only in-frame clones and omits some. The sample lists 35,000 to 45,000 clones, more than 75% occurring once. Study conclusions and caveats: Tumor-resident clones, often undetectable pretreatment in blood, expanded then contracted after pembrolizumab.

The V gene's germline CDR1 is SSHAT and CDR2 FNYEAQ (reference sequence). CDR3 length: 13 amino acids. TCR sequencing covered a few patients who responded to pembrolizumab. Sequenced material: peripheral blood, taken approximately 80 weeks after starting pembrolizumab. This chain joins TRBV7-7 and TRBJ2-5; no reliable D call. The source of this sequence is an adult with mismatch repair-deficient cancer. The CDR3 DNA reads TGTGCTAGCAGCTTATCGTTTTGGGAGACCCAGTACTTC. It codes for CASSLSFWETQYF. Supplemented by reference TRBV7-7 and TRBJ2-5, the full variable domain reads GAGVSQSPRYKVTKRGQDVTLRCDPISSHATLYWYQQALGQGPEFLTYFNYEAQPDKSGLPSDRFSAERPEGSISTLTIQRTEQRDSAMYRCASSLSFWETQYFGPGTRLLVL.